What follows are 17 T cell receptor beta chains derived from one specimen sequenced in a study of cytomegalovirus exposure and HLA in healthy donors. 60 Vbeta and 13 Jbeta primers were used in PCR. Produced via immunoSEQ multiplex PCR; TCRdb's table is partial and in-frame only. The sample lists roughly 100,000 clones, around three fifths seen once, with roughly 21% in the top ten. Specimen: PBMCs. The receptors originated from a woman between 45 and 65 years old in good health and CMV-seropositive.

The V gene is TRBV28, the J gene TRBJ2-2, with 7 nucleotides matching TRBD1. CDR3 length: 18 residues. After removal of 3 bases from V and 0 bases from J, the junction contained 10 bases not matched to a gene. Germline V lookup: CDR1 MDHEN, CDR2 SYDVKM. CDR3 amino acids: CASSFGQGVPPNTGELFF. The DNA of the CDR3 is TGTGCCAGCAGTTTTGGGCAGGGGGTCCCTCCGAACACCGGGGAGCTGTTTTTT.

This clone was picked up a small number of times. The V and J genes are TRBV7-8 and TRBJ2-1; 7 positions agree with TRBD2. The CDR3 is 17 residues long. In germline, CDR1 is SGHVS, CDR2 FQNEAQ. Trimming cost V 4 bases and J 0 bases; bases outside gene matches: 9. The CDR3 DNA reads TGTGCCAGCAGCTCCCCAACAAGCGGGGCCTCCTACAATGAGCAGTTCTTC. It encodes CASSSPTSGASYNEQFF.

The chain recombines TRBV4-1 with TRBJ1-1; the D is unclear. V shed 2 bases and J shed 0 bases, with 10 bases lying between them. The CDR3 sequence is 15 residues long. Germline lookup yields CDR1 MGHRA and CDR2 YSYEKL. In nucleotides, the CDR3 is TGCGCCAGCAGCCAACAGGACTTATTGAACACTGAAGCTTTCTTT. Amino acid sequence: CASSQQDLLNTEAFF.

This clone has a single count. The gene calls are TRBV7-2 and TRBJ2-1; D is undetermined. The length of the CDR3 is 15 residues. V shed 6 bases and J shed 1 base, with 13 bases lying between them. Germline V CDR1 and CDR2: SGHTA, FQGNSA. The CDR3 region has the DNA TGTGCCAGCAGGCCCGGCGGCGGATCCTACAATGAGCAGTTCTTC. This encodes CASRPGGGSYNEQFF.

The CDR3 here is CASSLGVTGARETQYF. The CDR3 DNA follows: TGTGCCAGCAGCTTAGGGGTAACAGGCGCGCGGGAGACCCAGTACTTC. V and J are TRBV11-2 and TRBJ2-5; perhaps TRBD1 as D (5 bases). Germline V lookup: CDR1 SGHAT, CDR2 FQNNGV. The ends were cut back, 1 base at V and 5 bases at J, with 17 bases in the middle. This CDR3 is built from 16 residues.

The CDR3 protein is CASSQQGTWQPQHF. Here the CDR3 DNA reads TGTGCCAGTAGCCAACAGGGGACTTGGCAGCCCCAGCATTTT. The chain is built from TRBV19 and TRBJ1-5, with 7 bases identical to TRBD1. The CDR3 consists of 14 residues. Germline loops: CDR1 LNHDA, CDR2 SQIVND (reference sequence). V shed 6 bases, J shed 7 bases, and the junction held 9 bases outside the gene matches.

This clone turned up a few times. The V gene is TRBV2, the J gene TRBJ1-5; possible D gene TRBD1, 5 bases. Germline V lookup: CDR1 SNHLY, CDR2 FYNNEI. Trimming stripped 1 base from V and 7 bases from J, with 11 bases between. The CDR3 totals 14 residues. The chain's CDR3 is CASSEESGNQPQHF. The CDR3 DNA follows: TGTGCCAGCAGTGAAGAATCAGGGAACCAGCCCCAGCATTTT.

This clone was counted only a few times. V is TRBV7-9 and J is TRBJ2-2; D is unclear. The V end was cut by 5 bases, the J end by 6 bases, with 10 bases between. Germline V lookup: CDR1 SEHNR, CDR2 FQNEAQ (reference sequence). CDR3 length: 13 amino acids. The CDR3 DNA follows: TGTGCCAGCAGCCCTCAGTGGTCCGGGGAGCTGTTTTTT. This translates into CASSPQWSGELFF.

The chain joins TRBV15 to TRBJ1-4; D call uncertain. The CDR3 contains 14 residues. Trimming took off 5 bases at V and 12 bases at J, with 19 bases between the two ends. Germline V gene sequence: CDR1 LNHNV, CDR2 YYDKDF (reference sequence). For the CDR3, the DNA is TGTGCCACCAGCGTAAGAGGAGGGCGGAGGGAACTGTTTTTT. The encoded protein is CATSVRGGRRELFF.

This clone was observed once. V usage is TRBV15 and J usage is TRBJ2-7; D is possibly TRBD1 (6 bases). The CDR3 runs 15 residues. Trimming left V 5 bases short and J 6 bases short, with 20 bases between. Germline loops: CDR1 LNHNV, CDR2 YYDKDF (reference sequence). CDR3 residues: CATSGGKGEMGEQYF. The CDR3 DNA is TGTGCCACCAGCGGAGGAAAGGGGGAAATGGGCGAGCAGTACTTC.

CDR3 amino acids: CASSYGRGQGYTF. CDR3 nucleotides: TGTGCCAGCAGTTACGGAAGGGGGCAAGGCTACACCTTC. The rearrangement links TRBV6-5 to TRBJ1-2; TRBD1 matches 7 bases. V dropped 2 bases and J dropped 8; count of bases not matched to a gene: 5. The CDR3 is 13 residues long. CDR1 is MNHEY and CDR2 is SVGAGI in the germline V gene.

V usage is TRBV5-5 and J usage is TRBJ1-2; D possibly corresponds to TRBD1 (5 bases). V lost 4 bases and J 4 bases, leaving 11 bases between the germline ends. Germline V CDR1 and CDR2: SGHKS, YYEKEE (reference sequence). The CDR3 has 13 residues. CDR3 DNA sequence: TGTGCCAGCAGCCCGACAGCCACCTATGGCTACACCTTC. Translated: CASSPTATYGYTF.

This chain uses TRBV5-1 with TRBJ2-3; tentatively, D is TRBD2 (7 bases). There are 16 residues in the CDR3. V was clipped by 1 base and J by 2 bases, with 14 bases between them. Germline CDR1 SGHRS, CDR2 YFSETQ. CDR3 region: CASSLLGGANTDTQYF. The CDR3 DNA reads as TGCGCCAGCAGCTTGTTGGGGGGGGCCAACACAGATACGCAGTATTTT.

This chain links TRBV9 with TRBJ2-7; 9 bases align to TRBD1. CDR1 and CDR2 (germline): SGDLS, YYNGEE. The junction had 4 bases not matched to a gene; V was cut back by 9 bases and J by 3 bases. This CDR3 region has 12 residues. CDR3 bases: TGTGCCAACAAGGACAGGGGCTACGAGCAGTACTTC. Translating gives CANKDRGYEQYF.

This chain links TRBV6-6 with TRBJ1-4; the D gene is possibly TRBD1 (5 bases). The CDR3 is 16 amino acids. V dropped 4 bases and J dropped 13 bases, with 25 bases sitting between them. The germline V gene encodes CDR1 MNHNY and CDR2 SVGAGI (reference sequence). The CDR3 sequence: CASSSSLMGPKDLLFF. In DNA form, the CDR3 reads TGTGCCAGCAGTTCTTCTCTTATGGGGCCGAAGGATTTACTGTTTTTT.

The chain combines TRBV18 with TRBJ1-4; maybe TRBD1 (5 bases). Germline CDR1 and CDR2: KGHSH and LQKENI. This CDR3 is 16 amino acids long. V lost 1 base to trimming and J lost 2 bases, with 11 bases between them. CDR3 in amino acids: CASSPRSRGTNEKLFF. Here the CDR3 DNA reads TGTGCCAGCTCACCACGTTCGCGGGGGACTAATGAAAAACTGTTTTTT.

The sample holds a few counts of this clone. This sequence joins TRBV6-6 and TRBJ2-5, with a weak D call TRBD1 (5 bases). The CDR3 loop spans 15 amino acids. V shed 4 bases and J shed 2 bases, with 14 bases lying between them. Germline CDR1 MNHNY, CDR2 SVGAGI (reference sequence). The CDR3 DNA is TGTGCCAGCAGTTCCCTCTGGGGCCCACAAGAGACCCAGTACTTC. Its translation: CASSSLWGPQETQYF.